Here is one T cell receptor beta chain with its context. It has no known antigen specificity. Base qualities are missing; no much larger clone stands one base away. Via the germline V gene, CDR1 is SNHLY and CDR2 FYNNEI. The CDR3 measures 18 amino acids from cysteine to phenylalanine. CDR3 DNA only is kept here, 54 bases in frame from base 1. The V and J ends are trimmed by 2 bases and 5 bases, leaving 22 bases between them. Using the deep immunoSEQ assay, multiplex PCR amplified TCR CDR3 regions from genomic DNA. Extracted genomic DNA from each cell subset was spread evenly across all wells of several immunoSEQ 96-well plates, with each plate serving as a replicate. For sorted subsets, each replicate PCR was loaded with approximately 190 ng genomic DNA, equivalent to 32,000 or so T cell genomes. Purified libraries were quantified with a Qubit 3.0 fluorometer, sized on a Bioanalyzer 2100, and re-quantified with the KAPA Library Quantification kit. Every immunoSEQ 96-well plate was sequenced on a dedicated single-read 150-cycle Illumina NextSeq 550 flow cell. The study's processing was this. Because the immunoSEQ output included only junctional sequences and no quality scores, the filtering could not be the same as the filtering used for full-length reads. Sequences were annotated with PyIR, a Python wrapper for IgBLAST v1.9, and V/J genes and CDR3 were assigned using IMGT germline references. Reads were filtered out if the reads had weak V/J assignments (E-value above 1e-6), no CDR3, stop codons, out-of-frame junctions, or ambiguous translated residues. V3J clonotypes were defined by identical inferred V gene, J gene, and CDR3 amino acid sequence. To compute the percentage overlap between repertoires, the number of shared unique clonotypes was divided by the size of the smaller repertoire. Repertoire richness was assessed with RTK rarefaction, the Chao1 estimator, and Recon v2.1 estimates of unobserved clonotypes. Generation probabilities were computed with OLGA for all TCRbeta clonotypes obtained by the gDNA method from a few donors. Held by TCRdb, this immuneACCESS table contains in-frame sequences only and omits some clones. Under half of the omission traces to an unresolved V gene where checked; the cause of the rest is unknown. V and J calls and clone size are those listed in that table; D and trimming were worked out from the DNA. The sample contains 2,500,000 or so clones, just under 95% of them found a single time. The top ten constitute 0.37% of the sample.

The donors were healthy, HIV-negative adults with no recently reported acute infections or vaccinations. Every donor was a Caucasian adult residing in Nashville, Tennessee, USA. CD4+ T cells were enriched through magnetic negative selection, after which naive cells were positively selected on CD45RA and the remaining negative fraction served as the memory subset. After blood collection by leukapheresis, PBMCs were isolated using Ficoll-Histopaque density gradient centrifugation and then cryopreserved in the vapor phase of liquid nitrogen. Analytical flow cytometry was used to check the purity and quantity of every magnetically sorted T cell population. Each sorted fraction had its genomic DNA isolated and then quantified by UV absorbance on a Nanodrop 2000c. The data were obtained in a study of shared clonotypes between healthy human individuals (dated by TCRdb to the early 2020s). Regarding the complete study: A couple of women and three men aged 18 to 49 years were included in the cohort. For each donor, CD4 naive and CD4 memory were each given three plates, CD8 naive was given two plates, and CD8 memory was given one plate. The study deeply sequenced blood TCR repertoires of several healthy adults to estimate repertoire size and the extent of clonotype sharing between individuals. Libraries were prepared and TCR repertoires were sequenced by different laboratories using diverse techniques, in order to increase sequencing depth and limit assay-specific biases. Between about 0.8 and 9 billion PBMCs per donor were obtained by leukapheresis. On the study overall, not on this receptor specifically: Sharing across a few donors was observed for 4.5% to 6.5% of naive CD4, about 3.2% of naive CD8, 2% to 2.5% of memory CD4, and less than 0.45% of memory CD8 clonotypes. Naive subsets generally had larger estimated clonotype richness than memory subsets did. Clonotypes shared by all four sorted-subset donors showed higher generation probabilities than non-shared clonotypes. Sampling was limited to blood, and TCR repertoires in tissue likely differ from TCR repertoires in blood. Pairwise subsampling indicated that sequencing depth was expected to affect the degree of clonotype sharing among donors. Because the study included only a small number of donors, the genetic and exposure-history diversity represented was limited. Rarefaction of sorted-subset datasets indicated incomplete sequencing despite the large sequencing depth.

The source is a man between 18 and 35 years old in good health. Some clones in this sample may be carry-over from other donors' samples. The receptor chain draws on TRBV2 and TRBJ2-1; tentative D gene TRBD2, with 6 bases matching. Sequencing used naive CD4+ T cells from PBMCs. This sample's cell subset or site label indicates: CD45RA+ positively selected. The CDR3 loop reads CASSEPRERLGSNNEQFF. The nucleotide sequence reads TGTGCCAGCAGTGAACCCAGAGAAAGACTAGGTTCCAACAATGAGCAGTTCTTC. The full variable domain, completed from the reference TRBV2 and TRBJ2-1 proteins outside the CDR3, reads EPEVTQTPSHQVTQMGQEVILRCVPISNHLYFYWYRQILGQKVEFLVSFYNNEISEKSEIFDDQFSVERPDGSNFTLKIRSTKLEDSAMYFCASSEPRERLGSNNEQFFGPGTRLTVL.